This TCR beta chain was sequenced for a study of T cell responses to AZD1222 COVID-19 vaccine. Clones were read by immunoSEQ multiplex PCR, and TCRdb kept only the in-frame ones, dropping some. This table holds about 140,000 clones, 80% to 90% found once. The germline CDR1 and CDR2 sequences are MNHNS and SASEGT. J was trimmed by 0 bases and V by 4 bases; bases with no gene match: 9. There are 18 residues in the CDR3. The receptor comes from an adult in good health. Sequencing was performed on peripheral blood, taken on day 0 of AZD1222 vaccination. V gene TRBV6-1 combines with J gene TRBJ1-6, with TRBD1 matching over 7 bases. The CDR3 DNA is TGTGCCAGCAGTGGCCCTTCAGGGGGTGGCTCCTATAATTCACCCCTCCACTTT. Amino acid sequence: CASSGPSGGGSYNSPLHF.